This TCR beta chain was found in a study of graft-versus-host responses after intestinal transplantation (dated by TCRdb to the early 2020s). About the study as a whole: Multivisceral, liver-intestinal, or isolated intestinal transplants were received by the recipients. Anti-thymocyte globulin induction was given to all recipients, followed by maintenance tacrolimus and steroids for approximately three years. After intestinal transplantation, graft-versus-host and host-versus-graft alloreactive T cell clones in the graft, circulation and bone marrow were tracked using bulk TCR-beta CDR3 sequencing. To identify alloreactive clones, pre-transplant mixed lymphocyte reaction products were sequenced and compared with unstimulated pre-transplant donor and recipient T cells. Of the roughly 25 intestinal transplant recipients enrolled in the cohort, one of whom was a retransplant, a few patients without pretransplant specimens were excluded. A peak of at least 4% donor T cells among recipient peripheral blood mononuclear cells was the definition used for donor T cell macrochimerism. Rather than going through the commercial service, samples from a few later patients were sequenced in-house on an Illumina MiSeq and processed with MiXCR.

This clone has only a few counts. Its antigen is unknown. No much larger clone exists at a distance of one base, and base qualities are not known. The method was the immunoSEQ multiplex PCR assay. For most patients, genomic DNA was isolated with the Qiagen DNeasy Blood and Tissue Kit and sent frozen to Adaptive Biotechnologies for TCR sequencing. High-throughput TCR-beta CDR3 sequencing of genomic DNA from most patients was performed by Adaptive Biotechnologies. Concerning the study's data processing: Adaptive's ImmunoSEQ software supplied the TCR sequencing data for 15 to 20 patients, while MiXCR and VDJtools were used to process three other patients. CD4 versus CD8 sorting errors were corrected by removing sequences found in both subsets at a frequency ratio below 5:1. Because the origin of CDR3 nucleotide sequences shared between donor and recipient could not be assigned, those sequences were removed. At least 2-fold expansion over unstimulated cells and a minimum CFSE-low frequency of 0.002% (template counts) or 0.001% (read counts) were required for clones to be classified as alloreactive. A clone was considered mappable if detected in the sequenced pre-transplant spleen, lymph node, or MLR CFSE-low populations of the donor or recipient. The cumulative frequency of alloreactive clones was calculated as a percentage of all sequences, weighted by copy number. TCRdb took this table from immuneACCESS and kept in-frame rearrangements with V and J called. Such tables lack part of the clones; where checked against another copy, unresolved V genes explain under half of the gap, and the rest is unexplained. Clone size and V and J calls were adopted from that table, with D and trimming inferred from the DNA. Present in this sample are some 97,000 clones, more than 75% of which were seen just once. About 0.95% of the sample is taken by the ten largest.

Cut back by 2 bases and 0 bases, the V and J ends lie 9 bases apart. Looking up the germline V gene (reference sequence) yields CDR1 SGHNT and CDR2 YYREEE. From its cysteine to its phenylalanine, the CDR3 spans 14 amino acids. Solely the CDR3 DNA is kept, with 42 bases framed from the first base. The investigation overall reported the following: Patients with donor T cell macrochimerism had high GvH to HvG T cell clonal ratios in their allografts. Conclusions were limited by the relatively low number and heterogeneity of intestinal transplant patients. Early after transplant, declines in HvG clones were associated with peak levels of circulating GvH clones. GvH clones were detected in recipient bone marrow, and some appeared earlier in ileal mucosa or blood, consistent with an intestinal mucosal origin.

The time point label on this specimen signifies: cells obtained before transplantation from donor or recipient. CD3+CD4+ and CD3+CD8+ populations were FACS-sorted from unstimulated pre-transplant donor and recipient cells taken from spleen or lymph nodes. The source of this sequence is a human donor who was the organ donor for an intestinal transplant. The chain couples TRBV5-4 to TRBJ2-7, with TRBD2 perhaps the D gene, on 5 matching bases. Source: unstimulated CD4+ T cells sorted from spleen or lymph node cells, taken before transplant. The CDR3 in this case is CASSLQGSSYEQYF. Here is the DNA: TGTGCCAGCAGCTTACAAGGGAGCTCCTACGAGCAGTACTTC.